These 17 T cell receptor beta chains originate from one sample sequenced in a study of blood T cells in healthy people across ages. The authors ran a second PCR of 7 to 11 cycles using a sample-barcoded 5' primer and a J-beta primer mix. TCRdb recomputed calls from the 5' RACE reads with MiXCR, one row per CDR3 protein. The table has about 1,400,000 distinct CDR3 sequences, roughly 40% seen once. The sequencing input was blood. The receptor source for this set is a young woman in good health.

This clonotype turned up a few times. The J gene is TRBJ2-7, the V gene TRBV7-2; TRBD2 might be the D (5 bases). The CDR3 contains 18 residues. With 2 bases removed from V and 5 bases from J, the gap between germline ends came to 25 bases. Germline V gene lookup returns CDR1 SGHTA and CDR2 FQGNSA. The CDR3 nucleotides are TGTGCCAGCAGCTTAAAATTTTCCGGCGGCGGGTACTGGGACGAGCAGTACTTC. Amino acid sequence: CASSLKFSGGGYWDEQYF.

The rearrangement uses TRBV20-1 and TRBJ2-1, with 8 bases aligning to TRBD2. Unmatched junction bases numbered 3, after V lost 1 base and J lost 1 base. CDR3 size: 15 residues. CDR1 and CDR2 (germline): DFQATT, SNEGSKA (reference sequence). CDR3: CSARGPGGSYNEQFF. The CDR3 DNA is TGCAGTGCTAGAGGACCGGGAGGGTCCTACAATGAGCAGTTCTTC.

The sample holds a few counts of this clonotype. The rearrangement links TRBV4-1 to TRBJ2-7; D may be TRBD1 (5 bases). The V end lost 1 base, the J end lost 0 bases, and 10 bases lay between the germline ends. CDR1 and CDR2 (germline): MGHRA, YSYEKL. CDR3 size: 15 residues. The CDR3 here is CASSQGLTGSYEQYF. CDR3 DNA: TGCGCCAGCAGCCAAGGTCTTACAGGCTCCTACGAGCAGTACTTC.

The rearrangement links TRBV6-5 to TRBJ2-1; TRBD1 agrees at 8 bases. The CDR3 totals 15 residues. Germline CDR1 is MNHEY and CDR2 is SVGAGI. Trimming cost V 8 bases and J 8 bases; bases outside gene matches: 14. This CDR3 is CASSRQGRPWDEQFF. In DNA form, the CDR3 reads TGTGCCAGCTCGAGACAGGGGCGACCATGGGATGAGCAGTTCTTC.

The chain combines TRBV4-1 with TRBJ2-3; 8 nucleotides line up with TRBD1. With V trimmed by 4 bases and J by 3 bases, 6 bases remained unmatched. This CDR3 has 15 residues. Germline V CDR1 and CDR2: MGHRA, YSYEKL. The CDR3 sequence: CASSPTGGTTDTQYF. CDR3 nucleotide sequence: TGCGCCAGCAGCCCAACAGGGGGGACAACAGATACGCAGTATTTT.

This clonotype was recorded a few times. CDR3 nucleotides: TGCGCCAGCAGCTTTCGGACTAGCGGGGGAAATGAGCAGTTCTTC. As protein: CASSFRTSGGNEQFF. This chain joins TRBV5-1 and TRBJ2-1, with 13 bases that match TRBD2. The CDR3 is made up of 15 amino acids. Germline V lookup: CDR1 SGHRS, CDR2 YFSETQ. Losses at the gene ends were 2 bases for V and 7 bases for J; bases not matched to a gene: 3.

This clonotype was detected only a few times. The gene calls are TRBV5-1 and TRBJ2-1; TRBD1 is a possible D gene (6 bases). The germline V gene encodes CDR1 SGHRS and CDR2 YFSETQ. The CDR3 spans 14 residues. V lost 0 bases to trimming and J lost 6 bases, with 10 bases between them. This chain's CDR3 is CASSLAQGGNEQFF. In nucleotides, the CDR3 is TGCGCCAGCAGCTTGGCACAGGGTGGCAATGAGCAGTTCTTC.

The sample holds a few counts of this clonotype. CDR3 residues: CASSQAGTIAKNIQYF. The CDR3 nucleotides are TGTGCCAGCAGCCAAGCCGGGACTATAGCCAAAAACATTCAGTACTTC. The gene calls are TRBV3-1 and TRBJ2-4, with TRBD2 matching over 7 bases. Germline assignment: CDR1 LGHDT and CDR2 YNNKEL (reference sequence). The CDR3 runs to 16 residues. Trimming cost V 1 base and J 0 bases; bases outside gene matches: 3.

This chain joins TRBV6-5 and TRBJ1-1; possibly TRBD1 for D (5 bases). V was trimmed by 0 bases and J by 3 bases, leaving 11 bases between them. In germline, CDR1 is MNHEY, CDR2 SVGAGI. The length of the CDR3 is 15 residues. CDR3 bases: TGTGCCAGCAGTTACTCGTGGGGCCTCGACACTGAAGCTTTCTTT. Its protein is CASSYSWGLDTEAFF.

This clonotype was seen a few times. This chain uses TRBV6-5 with TRBJ2-7; D call uncertain. The CDR3 extends over 18 amino acids. Germline V lookup: CDR1 MNHEY, CDR2 SVGAGI. Trimming removed 4 bases from V and 0 bases from J, with 22 bases in between. CDR3 protein: CASSSPRSGGAVSYEQYF. In DNA, the CDR3 is TGTGCCAGCAGTTCCCCCCGGAGTGGTGGTGCGGTCTCCTACGAGCAGTACTTC.

This clonotype was detected a few times. The V gene is TRBV20-1, the J gene TRBJ2-4; no definite D call. The V end was cut by 3 bases, the J end by 3 bases, with 6 bases between. Germline V lookup: CDR1 DFQATT, CDR2 SNEGSKA (reference sequence). There are 12 residues in the CDR3. DNA for the CDR3: TGCAGTGCTAGTGGCCTCAAAAACATTCAGTACTTC. Protein sequence: CSASGLKNIQYF.

This chain links TRBV9 with TRBJ1-4; 7 bases agree with TRBD1. Germline V gives CDR1 SGDLS, CDR2 YYNGEE. This CDR3 is 15 amino acids long. With V trimmed by 2 bases and J by 7 bases, 8 bases remained unmatched. The DNA of the CDR3 is TGTGCCAGCAGCGTTGGTTGGGACAGCCGTGAAAAACTGTTTTTT. It specifies CASSVGWDSREKLFF.

This clonotype was detected only a few times. The J gene is TRBJ2-7, the V gene TRBV9; 8 nucleotides align to TRBD1. The CDR3 is 14 residues long. CDR1 and CDR2 (germline): SGDLS, YYNGEE. The V and J ends lost 3 bases and 4 bases, in that order; junction bases with no gene match: 6. CDR3 region: CASSATGQGYEQYF. DNA of the CDR3: TGTGCCAGCAGCGCCACCGGACAGGGTTACGAGCAGTACTTC. Drawing the rest from reference TRBV9 and TRBJ2-7, the complete variable domain is DSGVTQTPKHLITATGQRVTLRCSPRSGDLSVYWYQQSLDQGLQFLIQYYNGEERAKGNILERFSAQQFPDLHSELNLSSLELGDSALYFCASSATGQGYEQYFGPGTRLTVT.

This chain links TRBV3-1 with TRBJ1-2; 9 positions agree with TRBD1. The CDR3 extends over 14 amino acids. Germline CDR1 LGHDT, CDR2 YNNKEL (reference sequence). After removal of 7 bases from V and 3 bases from J, the junction contained 6 bases not matched to a gene. CDR3 bases: TGTGCCAGCACCCGGACAGGGGTGCACTATGGCTACACCTTC. It encodes CASTRTGVHYGYTF.

In its sample, this clonotype was seen once. This chain links TRBV11-2 with TRBJ1-1; D is ambiguous. The germline V gene encodes CDR1 SGHAT and CDR2 FQNNGV. The CDR3 is made up of 14 amino acids. Trimming left V 4 bases short and J 1 base short, with 10 bases between. The DNA of the CDR3 is TGTGCCAGCAGCTCCCTCGGGTCGAACACTGAAGCTTTCTTT. Translating it yields CASSSLGSNTEAFF.

This clonotype was seen a single time. The V and J genes are TRBV5-6 and TRBJ2-5; 9 bases match TRBD2. CDR1 is SGHDT, CDR2 YYEEEE, per germline. V shed 4 bases and J 11 bases; nucleotides not matched to a gene: 6. CDR3 length equals 12 residues. This CDR3 is CASSISGSEQYF. Here the CDR3 DNA reads TGTGCCAGCAGCATTAGCGGGAGTGAGCAGTACTTC.

The chain joins TRBV27 to TRBJ2-1, with TRBD2 matching 14 bases. V lost 2 bases, J lost 9 bases, and 6 bases stayed unmatched. The CDR3 extends over 16 amino acids. Germline-derived CDR1 and CDR2 are MNHEY and SMNVEV (reference sequence). This chain's CDR3 is CASSLEGTSGSREQFF. CDR3 bases: TGTGCCAGCAGTTTAGAAGGGACTAGCGGGAGTCGTGAGCAGTTCTTC.